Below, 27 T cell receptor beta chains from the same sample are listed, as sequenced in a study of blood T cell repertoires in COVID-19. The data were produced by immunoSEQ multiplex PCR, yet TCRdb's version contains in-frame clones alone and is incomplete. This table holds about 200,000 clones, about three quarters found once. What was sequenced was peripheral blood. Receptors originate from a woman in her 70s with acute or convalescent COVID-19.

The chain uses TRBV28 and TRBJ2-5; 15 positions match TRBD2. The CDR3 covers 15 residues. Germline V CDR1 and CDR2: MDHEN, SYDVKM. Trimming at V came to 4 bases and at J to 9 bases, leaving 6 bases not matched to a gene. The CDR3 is CASSSLRTSGRAQYF. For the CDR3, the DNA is TGTGCCAGCAGTTCCCTCAGGACTAGCGGGAGGGCCCAGTACTTC.

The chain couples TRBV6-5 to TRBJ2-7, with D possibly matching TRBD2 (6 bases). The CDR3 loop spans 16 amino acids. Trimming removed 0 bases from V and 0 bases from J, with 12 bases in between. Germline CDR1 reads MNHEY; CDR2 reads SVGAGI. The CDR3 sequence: CASSYSSGLSSYEQYF. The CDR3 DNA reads TGTGCCAGCAGTTACTCGAGCGGGCTCAGCTCCTACGAGCAGTACTTC.

As DNA, the CDR3 is TGTGCCAGCAGCCTCACTAGCGGGAGTCGCGGTTTCCAAGAGACCCAGTACTTC. This gives the protein CASSLTSGSRGFQETQYF. This chain joins TRBV5-4 and TRBJ2-5; TRBD2 aligns across 11 bases. Germline V gene lookup returns CDR1 SGHNT and CDR2 YYREEE (reference sequence). The CDR3 has 18 amino acids. The V and J ends lost 4 bases and 1 base, in that order; junction bases with no gene match: 12.

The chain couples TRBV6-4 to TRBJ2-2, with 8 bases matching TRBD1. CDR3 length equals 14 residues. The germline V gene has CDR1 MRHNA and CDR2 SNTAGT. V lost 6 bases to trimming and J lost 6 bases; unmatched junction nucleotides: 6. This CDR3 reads CASSVQTGAGELFF. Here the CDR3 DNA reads TGTGCCAGCAGCGTTCAGACAGGGGCCGGGGAGCTGTTTTTT.

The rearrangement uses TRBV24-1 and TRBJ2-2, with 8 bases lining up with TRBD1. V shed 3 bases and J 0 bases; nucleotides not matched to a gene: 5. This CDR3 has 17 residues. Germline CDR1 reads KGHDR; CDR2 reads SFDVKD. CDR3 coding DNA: TGTGCCACCAGTGATCCAGGGGGCTCCGCGAACACCGGGGAGCTGTTTTTT. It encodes CATSDPGGSANTGELFF.

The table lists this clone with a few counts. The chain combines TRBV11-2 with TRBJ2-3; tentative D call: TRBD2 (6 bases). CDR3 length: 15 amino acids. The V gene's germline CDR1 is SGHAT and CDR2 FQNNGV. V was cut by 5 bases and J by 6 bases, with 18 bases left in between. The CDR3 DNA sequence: TGTGCCAGCAGCCTCACGGGCGGGAAGGTGGATACGCAGTATTTT. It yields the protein CASSLTGGKVDTQYF.

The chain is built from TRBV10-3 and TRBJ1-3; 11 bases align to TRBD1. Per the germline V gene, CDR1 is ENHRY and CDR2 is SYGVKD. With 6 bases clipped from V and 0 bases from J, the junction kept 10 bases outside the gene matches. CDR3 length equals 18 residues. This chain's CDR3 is CAISDGTGGTHSGNTIYF. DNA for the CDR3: TGTGCCATCAGCGACGGGACAGGGGGTACCCACTCTGGAAACACCATATATTTT.

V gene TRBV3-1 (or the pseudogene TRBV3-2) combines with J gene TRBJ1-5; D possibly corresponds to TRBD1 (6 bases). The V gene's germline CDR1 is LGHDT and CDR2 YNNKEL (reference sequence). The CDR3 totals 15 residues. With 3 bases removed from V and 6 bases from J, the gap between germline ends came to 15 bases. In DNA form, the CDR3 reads TGTGCCAGCAGCCAGAGGGGGGGGAAAACTCAGCCCCAGCATTTT. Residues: CASSQRGGKTQPQHF.

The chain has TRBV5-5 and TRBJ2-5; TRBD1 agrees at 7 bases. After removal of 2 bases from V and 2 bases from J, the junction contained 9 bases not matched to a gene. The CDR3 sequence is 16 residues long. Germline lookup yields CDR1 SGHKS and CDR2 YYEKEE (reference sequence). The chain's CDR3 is CASSLSYGTAQETQYF. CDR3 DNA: TGTGCCAGCAGCTTATCCTACGGGACAGCGCAAGAGACCCAGTACTTC.

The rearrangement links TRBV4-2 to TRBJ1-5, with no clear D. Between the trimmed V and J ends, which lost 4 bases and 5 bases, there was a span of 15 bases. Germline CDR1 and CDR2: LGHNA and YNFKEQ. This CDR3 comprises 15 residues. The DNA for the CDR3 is TGTGCCAGCAGCCCAGTTGTGGGAGGGCATCAGCCCCAGCATTTT. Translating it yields CASSPVVGGHQPQHF.

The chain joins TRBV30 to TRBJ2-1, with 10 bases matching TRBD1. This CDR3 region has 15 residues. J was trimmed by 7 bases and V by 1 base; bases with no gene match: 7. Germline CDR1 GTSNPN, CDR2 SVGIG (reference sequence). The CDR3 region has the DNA TGTGCCTGGAGTGGGACAGGGGGGGGGTTGAATGAGCAGTTCTTC. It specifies CAWSGTGGGLNEQFF. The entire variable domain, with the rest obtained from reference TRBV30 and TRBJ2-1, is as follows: SQTIHQWPATLVQPVGSPLSLECTVEGTSNPNLYWYRQAAGRGLQLLFYSVGIGQISSEVPQNLSASRPQDRQFILSSKKLLLSDSGFYLCAWSGTGGGLNEQFFGPGTRLTVL.

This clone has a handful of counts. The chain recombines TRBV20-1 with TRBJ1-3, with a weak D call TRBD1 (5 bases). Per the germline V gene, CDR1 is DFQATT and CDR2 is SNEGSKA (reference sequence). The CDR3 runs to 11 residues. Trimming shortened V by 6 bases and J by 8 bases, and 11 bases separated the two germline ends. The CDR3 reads CSARWGDTIYF. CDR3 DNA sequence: TGCAGTGCCCGCTGGGGGGACACCATATATTTT.

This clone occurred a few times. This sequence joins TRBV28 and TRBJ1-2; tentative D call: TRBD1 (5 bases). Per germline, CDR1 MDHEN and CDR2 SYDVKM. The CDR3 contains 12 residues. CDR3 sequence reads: CAGWGRDYGYTF. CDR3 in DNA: TGTGCAGGGTGGGGGAGGGACTATGGCTACACCTTC.

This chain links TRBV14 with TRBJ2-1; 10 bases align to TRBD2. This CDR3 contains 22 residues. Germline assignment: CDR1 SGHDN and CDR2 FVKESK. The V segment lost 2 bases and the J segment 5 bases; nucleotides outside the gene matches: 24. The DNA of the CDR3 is TGTGCCAGCAGCCAACCAGGGGGGCTGGCTAGCGGGAGAGGCAGTAGGGACAATGAGCAGTTCTTC. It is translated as CASSQPGGLASGRGSRDNEQFF.

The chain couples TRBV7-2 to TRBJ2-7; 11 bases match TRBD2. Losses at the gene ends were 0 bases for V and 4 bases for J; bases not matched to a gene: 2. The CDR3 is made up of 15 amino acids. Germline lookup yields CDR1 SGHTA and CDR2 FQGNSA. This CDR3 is CASSLATSGEYEQYF. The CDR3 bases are TGTGCCAGCAGCTTAGCGACTAGCGGGGAATACGAGCAGTACTTC.

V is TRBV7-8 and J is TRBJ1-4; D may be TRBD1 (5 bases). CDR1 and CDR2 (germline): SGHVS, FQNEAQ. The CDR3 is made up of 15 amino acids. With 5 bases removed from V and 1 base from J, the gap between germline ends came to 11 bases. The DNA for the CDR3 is TGTGCCAGCAGCCCGTGGGGCTTAACTAATGAAAAACTGTTTTTT. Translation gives CASSPWGLTNEKLFF. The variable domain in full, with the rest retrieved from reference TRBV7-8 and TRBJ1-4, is GAGVSQSPRYKVAKRGQDVALRCDPISGHVSLFWYQQALGQGPEFLTYFQNEAQLDKSGLPSDRFFAERPEGSVSTLKIQRTQQEDSAVYLCASSPWGLTNEKLFFGSGTQLSVL.

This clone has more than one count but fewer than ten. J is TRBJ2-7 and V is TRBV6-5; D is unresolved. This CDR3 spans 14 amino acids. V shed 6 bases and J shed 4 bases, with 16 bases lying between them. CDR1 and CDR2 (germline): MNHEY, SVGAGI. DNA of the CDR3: TGTGCCAGCAGCCTATCTAGTTTGTCTTACGAGCAGTACTTC. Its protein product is CASSLSSLSYEQYF.

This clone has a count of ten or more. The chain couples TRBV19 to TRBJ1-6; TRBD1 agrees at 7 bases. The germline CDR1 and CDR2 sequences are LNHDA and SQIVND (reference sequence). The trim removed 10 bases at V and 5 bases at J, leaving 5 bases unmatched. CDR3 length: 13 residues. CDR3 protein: CATRDRHNSPLHF. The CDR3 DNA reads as TGTGCCACCAGGGACAGACATAATTCACCCCTCCACTTT.

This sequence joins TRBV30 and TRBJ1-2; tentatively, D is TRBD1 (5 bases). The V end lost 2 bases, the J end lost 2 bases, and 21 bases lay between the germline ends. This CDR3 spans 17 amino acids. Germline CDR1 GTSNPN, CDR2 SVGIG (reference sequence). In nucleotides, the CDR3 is TGTGCCTGGAGTATAAGTTCAATGGGGCTCTTAAACTATGGCTACACCTTC. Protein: CAWSISSMGLLNYGYTF.

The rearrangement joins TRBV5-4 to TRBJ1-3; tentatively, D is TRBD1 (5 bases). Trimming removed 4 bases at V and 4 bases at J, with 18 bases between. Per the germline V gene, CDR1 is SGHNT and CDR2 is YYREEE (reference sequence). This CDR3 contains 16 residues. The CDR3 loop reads CASSPGGAGRGNTIYF. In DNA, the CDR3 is TGTGCCAGCAGCCCCGGAGGGGCAGGGCGCGGAAACACCATATATTTT.

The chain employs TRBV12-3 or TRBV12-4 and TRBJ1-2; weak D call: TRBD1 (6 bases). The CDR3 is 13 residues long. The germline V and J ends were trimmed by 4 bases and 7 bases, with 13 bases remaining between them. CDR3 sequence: CASSWSGEPGYTF. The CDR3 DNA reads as TGTGCCAGCAGTTGGTCAGGGGAGCCTGGCTACACCTTC.

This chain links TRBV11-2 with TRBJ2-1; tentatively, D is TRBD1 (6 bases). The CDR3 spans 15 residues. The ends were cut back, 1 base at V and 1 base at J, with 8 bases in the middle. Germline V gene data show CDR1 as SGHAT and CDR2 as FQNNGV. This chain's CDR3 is CASSLGGTSYNEQFF. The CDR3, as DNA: TGTGCCAGCAGCTTAGGGGGGACATCCTACAATGAGCAGTTCTTC. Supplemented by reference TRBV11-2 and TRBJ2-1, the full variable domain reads EAGVAQSPRYKIIEKRQSVAFWCNPISGHATLYWYQQILGQGPKLLIQFQNNGVVDDSQLPKDRFSAERLKGVDSTLKIQPAKLEDSAVYLCASSLGGTSYNEQFFGPGTRLTVL.

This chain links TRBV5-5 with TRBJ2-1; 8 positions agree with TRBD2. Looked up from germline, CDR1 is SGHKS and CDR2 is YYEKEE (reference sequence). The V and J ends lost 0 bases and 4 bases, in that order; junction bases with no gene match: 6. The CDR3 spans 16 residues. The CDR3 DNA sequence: TGTGCCAGCAGCTTGGCGCGAAGCGGGAGTTACAATGAGCAGTTCTTC. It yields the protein CASSLARSGSYNEQFF.

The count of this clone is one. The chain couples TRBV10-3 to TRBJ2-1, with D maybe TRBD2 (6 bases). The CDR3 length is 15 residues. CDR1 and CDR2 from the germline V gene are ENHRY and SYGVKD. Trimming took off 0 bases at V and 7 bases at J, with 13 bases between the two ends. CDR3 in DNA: TGTGCCATCAGTGAGTCATCGGGGGTGGCTAATGAGCAGTTCTTC. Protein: CAISESSGVANEQFF.

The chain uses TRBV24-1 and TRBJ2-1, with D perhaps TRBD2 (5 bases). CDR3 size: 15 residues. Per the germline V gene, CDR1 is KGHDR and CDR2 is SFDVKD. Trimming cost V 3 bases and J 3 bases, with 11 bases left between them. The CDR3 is CATSDPTNRYNEQFF. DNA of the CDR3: TGTGCCACCAGTGATCCGACTAATCGCTACAATGAGCAGTTCTTC.

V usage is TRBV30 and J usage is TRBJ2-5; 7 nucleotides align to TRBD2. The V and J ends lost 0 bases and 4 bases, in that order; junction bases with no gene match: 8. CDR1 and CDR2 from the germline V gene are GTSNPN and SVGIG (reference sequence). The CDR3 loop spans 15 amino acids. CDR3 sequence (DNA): TGTGCCTGGAGTGTACTCGGGAGGAGAGGAGAGACCCAGTACTTC. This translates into CAWSVLGRRGETQYF.

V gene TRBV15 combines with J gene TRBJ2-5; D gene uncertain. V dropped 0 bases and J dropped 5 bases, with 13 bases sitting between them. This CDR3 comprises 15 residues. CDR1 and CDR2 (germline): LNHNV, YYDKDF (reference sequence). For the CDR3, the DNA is TGTGCCACCAGCAGAGATAGTAGCATTGGGGAGACCCAGTACTTC. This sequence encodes CATSRDSSIGETQYF.